This T cell receptor (beta chain) emerged from a study of vaccination and CD4 T cells after COVID-19. Study background: Overlapping peptides covering the spike proteins of SARS-CoV-2, HCoV-NL63, HCoV-OC43 and HCoV-229E were added to stimulate cells.

The treatment: approximately 9-day PBMC culture with coronavirus spike peptide pools or control peptides (ViraFEST assay). As concerns this clonotype: Its target is not known.

An Oncomine TCR Beta short-read assay was used to sequence the DNA from cultured CD4+ T cells. TCRdb ran MiXCR on the PCR reads and lists one entry per CDR3 protein. The profile shows under 6,500 distinct CDR3 sequences, around two fifths of them singletons. Trimming stripped 7 bases from V and 3 bases from J, with 12 bases between. The CDR3 totals 12 residues. Per germline, CDR1 DFQATT and CDR2 SNEGSKA (reference sequence). Sequences were obtained from CD4+ T cells from blood, cultured in vitro. The gene calls are TRBV20-1 and TRBJ1-2; no firm D call. The receptor's source is a human donor who had recovered from COVID-19. This chain's CDR3 is CSVSPDDYGYTF. CDR3 DNA: TGCAGTGTTAGTCCGGACGACTATGGCTACACCTTC.